These 7 T cell receptor beta chains originate from one sample sequenced in a study of cytomegalovirus exposure and HLA in healthy donors (dated by TCRdb to between 2016 and 2019). Receptor amplification or capture employed the immunoSEQ multiplex PCR assay. The immuneACCESS repertoire file appears here via TCRdb, limited to in-frame rearrangements. These files lack a portion of the clones; in checked studies, under half of the deficit traces to unresolved V genes, and the cause of the others is not known. This sample is represented by approximately 190,000 clones; 84% of them were singletons. The ten largest clones add up to roughly an eighth of the sample. Sequenced sample: PBMCs. Source of these receptors: a woman aged 25 to 39 in good health and CMV-seropositive.

The chain employs TRBV9 and TRBJ2-3, with 11 bases fitting TRBD2. The CDR3 length is 17 residues. In germline, CDR1 is SGDLS, CDR2 YYNGEE. V trimming: 3 bases; J trimming: 2 bases; junction bases outside the gene matches: 8. This chain's CDR3 is CASSADKLAGVTDTQYF. DNA of the CDR3: TGTGCCAGCAGCGCCGATAAACTAGCGGGAGTCACAGATACGCAGTATTTT.

V usage is TRBV5-1 and J usage is TRBJ1-1; 9 nucleotides align to TRBD1. The CDR3 is 14 residues long. After removal of 7 bases from V and 3 bases from J, the junction contained 7 bases not matched to a gene. Germline V gene data show CDR1 as SGHRS and CDR2 as YFSETQ. The CDR3 bases are TGCGCCAGCTCCAGACAGGGGGGATACACTGAAGCTTTCTTT. Its translation is CASSRQGGYTEAFF.

The chain has TRBV7-9 and TRBJ2-1, with D unclear. This CDR3 contains 14 residues. Trimming removed 3 bases from V and 1 base from J, with 7 bases in between. CDR1 is SEHNR, CDR2 FQNEAQ, per germline (reference sequence). The CDR3 nucleotides read TGTGCCAGCAGCTTTACTACTTCCTACAATGAGCAGTTCTTC. It yields the protein CASSFTTSYNEQFF.

The chain uses TRBV20-1 and TRBJ2-5, with 8 bases lining up with TRBD1. The CDR3 consists of 11 residues. The V gene's germline CDR1 is DFQATT and CDR2 SNEGSKA (reference sequence). The CDR3 nucleotides are TGCAGCCGGGACAGGCAAGAGACCCAGTACTTC. Translating it yields CSRDRQETQYF.

The V and J genes are TRBV19 and TRBJ2-1; TRBD2 aligns across 9 bases. The length of the CDR3 is 16 residues. The germline V gene encodes CDR1 LNHDA and CDR2 SQIVND (reference sequence). Germline trimming cut 4 bases from V and 4 bases from J; bases unmatched to any gene: 8. Here the CDR3 reads CASSRIAGVGYNEQFF. The CDR3 nucleotides read TGTGCCAGTAGTAGGATAGCGGGAGTGGGGTACAATGAGCAGTTCTTC.

This chain joins TRBV11-2 and TRBJ2-3; 7 bases match TRBD1. Germline CDR1 is SGHAT and CDR2 is FQNNGV. The CDR3 consists of 15 residues. V gave up 3 bases and J gave up 0 bases; unmatched junction bases: 3. CDR3 DNA: TGTGCCAGCAGCTTTAACAGGGGTAGCACAGATACGCAGTATTTT. Its protein is CASSFNRGSTDTQYF.

The chain has TRBV5-1 and TRBJ2-1; 8 bases map to TRBD2. J was trimmed by 8 bases and V by 4 bases; bases with no gene match: 11. Per germline, CDR1 SGHRS and CDR2 YFSETQ. This CDR3 region has 15 residues. CDR3: CASSPLGSGIDEQFF. The CDR3 coding sequence is TGCGCCAGCAGCCCGCTGGGTAGCGGGATCGATGAGCAGTTCTTC.